The next 25 T cell receptor beta chains were all read from a single sample in a study of blood T cell repertoires in COVID-19. The repertoire was sequenced with immunoSEQ multiplex PCR; TCRdb's copy has only in-frame clones and lacks some. The data hold 350,000 to 450,000 clones, with approximately 89% observed a single time. The source material was peripheral blood. These receptors were taken from a woman aged 55 to 70 with COVID-19, enrolled during active disease.

This clone showed up just once. The gene calls are TRBV10-3 and TRBJ2-1; 7 bases fit TRBD1. Germline CDR1 reads ENHRY; CDR2 reads SYGVKD. This CDR3 comprises 13 residues. With 0 bases clipped from V and 8 bases from J, the junction kept 1 base outside the gene matches. The CDR3 loop reads CAISESGGDEQFF. Here the CDR3 DNA reads TGTGCCATCAGTGAGTCAGGGGGCGATGAGCAGTTCTTC.

The chain carries TRBV5-6 and TRBJ2-7; 7 nucleotides align to TRBD2. The CDR3 is 14 amino acids. V shed 4 bases and J 0 bases; nucleotides not matched to a gene: 4. CDR1 and CDR2 (germline): SGHDT, YYEEEE. The CDR3 DNA reads TGTGCCAGCAGCCGGAGCGGGGTCTCCTACGAGCAGTACTTC. Amino acid sequence: CASSRSGVSYEQYF.

The chain combines TRBV27 with TRBJ1-2; tentatively, D is TRBD1 (6 bases). Deletions cut 6 bases from V and 4 bases from J, with 12 bases between. This CDR3 region has 13 residues. From germline, CDR1 is MNHEY and CDR2 SMNVEV (reference sequence). The CDR3 is CASRGGGTYGYTF. CDR3 DNA: TGTGCCAGCAGAGGGGGGGGGACCTATGGCTACACCTTC.

This chain links TRBV18 with TRBJ2-5; TRBD1 aligns across 8 bases. The CDR3 covers 14 residues. Trimming at V came to 2 bases and at J to 4 bases, leaving 3 bases not matched to a gene. Germline CDR1 reads KGHSH; CDR2 reads LQKENI. For the CDR3, the DNA is TGTGCCAGCTCACCAACCGACAGGGGAGAGACCCAGTACTTC. Its translation: CASSPTDRGETQYF.

CDR3 in DNA: TGTGCCAGTAGTATAGATTTGGGGGCAAGGTACGAGCAGTACTTC. As protein: CASSIDLGARYEQYF. The J gene is TRBJ2-7, the V gene TRBV19, with D possibly matching TRBD1 (6 bases). This CDR3 region has 15 residues. Trimming stripped 0 bases from V and 4 bases from J, with 13 bases between. Germline loops: CDR1 LNHDA, CDR2 SQIVND (reference sequence).

This chain uses TRBV5-6 with TRBJ2-5, with 13 nucleotides matching TRBD2. Germline trimming cut 4 bases from V and 3 bases from J; bases unmatched to any gene: 6. This CDR3 contains 16 residues. Germline V gene sequence: CDR1 SGHDT, CDR2 YYEEEE. The chain's CDR3 is CASSPLGTSGEETQYF. CDR3 DNA sequence: TGTGCCAGCAGCCCCTTAGGGACTAGCGGGGAAGAGACCCAGTACTTC. Supplemented by reference TRBV5-6 and TRBJ2-5, the full variable domain reads DAGVTQSPTHLIKTRGQQVTLRCSPKSGHDTVSWYQQALGQGPQFIFQYYEEEERQRGNFPDRFSGHQFPNYSSELNVNALLLGDSALYLCASSPLGTSGEETQYFGPGTRLLVL.

This chain uses TRBV15 with TRBJ2-1; D is possibly TRBD1 (5 bases). The ends were cut back, 3 bases at V and 0 bases at J, with 6 bases in the middle. The CDR3 is 14 amino acids. The germline gives CDR1 LNHNV, CDR2 YYDKDF (reference sequence). DNA of the CDR3: TGTGCCACCAGCAGTGGACACTCCTACAATGAGCAGTTCTTC. Translated: CATSSGHSYNEQFF.

The sample holds a few counts of this clone. The chain couples TRBV5-5 to TRBJ1-5; 7 nucleotides match TRBD1. Germline lookup yields CDR1 SGHKS and CDR2 YYEKEE (reference sequence). The CDR3 is made up of 15 amino acids. After removal of 4 bases from V and 0 bases from J, the junction contained 4 bases not matched to a gene. In DNA form, the CDR3 reads TGTGCCAGCAGCCTCGAGGGGGCTAGCAATCAGCCCCAGCATTTT. This encodes CASSLEGASNQPQHF.

This chain connects TRBV27 to TRBJ2-5; a possible D gene is TRBD2 (7 bases). The germline gives CDR1 MNHEY, CDR2 SMNVEV (reference sequence). The CDR3 loop spans 13 amino acids. Deletions cut 8 bases from V and 8 bases from J, with 18 bases between. Written as DNA, the CDR3 is TGTGCCAGCTACACGGGGGGCTCAGGAACCCAGTACTTC. Protein: CASYTGGSGTQYF.

This clone came up a few times. The V gene is TRBV19, the J gene TRBJ1-5, with 7 nucleotides matching TRBD1. CDR1 and CDR2 (germline): LNHDA, SQIVND (reference sequence). The CDR3 runs to 16 residues. The J segment lost 0 bases and the V segment lost 5 bases, leaving 7 bases of the junction unmatched. As DNA, the CDR3 is TGTGCCAGTAGTGGACAGGTACTCTATAGCAATCAGCCCCAGCATTTT. It encodes CASSGQVLYSNQPQHF.

The chain employs TRBV7-6 and TRBJ2-2, with D unresolved. CDR3 length equals 12 residues. V dropped 2 bases and J dropped 6 bases, with 4 bases sitting between them. In germline, CDR1 is SGHVS, CDR2 FNYEAQ. CDR3 amino acids: CASSLYSGELFF. DNA of the CDR3: TGTGCCAGCAGCTTATATTCCGGGGAGCTGTTTTTT. Together with reference TRBV7-6 and TRBJ2-2, the CDR3 gives the full variable domain: GAGVSQSPRYKVTKRGQDVALRCDPISGHVSLYWYRQALGQGPEFLTYFNYEAQQDKSGLPNDRFSAERPEGSISTLTIQRTEQRDSAMYRCASSLYSGELFFGEGSRLTVL.

This clone occurred once. The gene calls are TRBV18 and TRBJ2-1; no reliable D call. This CDR3 spans 12 amino acids. V was cut by 6 bases and J by 9 bases, with 12 bases left in between. Germline V gene data show CDR1 as KGHSH and CDR2 as LQKENI. The CDR3 protein is CASSPVRREQFF. The CDR3 DNA sequence: TGTGCCAGCTCCCCAGTCAGGCGTGAGCAGTTCTTC. The full variable domain, its missing parts supplied by reference TRBV18 and TRBJ2-1, is NAGVMQNPRHLVRRRGQEARLRCSPMKGHSHVYWYRQLPEEGLKFMVYLQKENIIDESGMPKERFSAEFPKEGPSILRIQQVVRGDSAAYFCASSPVRREQFFGPGTRLTVL.

The J gene is TRBJ2-7, the V gene TRBV13, with 10 nucleotides matching TRBD1. The CDR3 totals 17 residues. The V gene end was trimmed by 5 bases and the J gene end by 6 bases; junction bases not matched to a gene: 16. Germline V gene sequence: CDR1 PRHDT, CDR2 FYEKMQ (reference sequence). CDR3 in amino acids: CASSPFPGTGADREQYF. In DNA, the CDR3 is TGTGCCAGCAGCCCCTTCCCCGGGACAGGGGCCGATCGCGAGCAGTACTTC.

The chain couples TRBV3-1 (or the pseudogene TRBV3-2) to TRBJ1-2; D gene unclear. CDR3 length: 13 amino acids. Germline CDR1 reads LGHDT; CDR2 reads YNNKEL (reference sequence). V was shortened by 4 bases and J by 1 base, with 7 bases between the two germline ends. The CDR3 nucleotides read TGTGCCAGCAGCCTTTCGGGTAACTATGGCTACACCTTC. It codes for CASSLSGNYGYTF.

This clone was detected once. The chain links TRBV19 to TRBJ1-2; 8 nucleotides align to TRBD1. The CDR3 loop spans 14 amino acids. Germline assignment: CDR1 LNHDA and CDR2 SQIVND (reference sequence). Trimming cost V 6 bases and J 3 bases; bases outside gene matches: 6. CDR3 sequence (DNA): TGTGCCAGTAGGGATCGGGGACAGGACTATGGCTACACCTTC. It yields the protein CASRDRGQDYGYTF.

V gene TRBV4-2 combines with J gene TRBJ2-3, with 12 bases that match TRBD2. The germline V gene has CDR1 LGHNA and CDR2 YNFKEQ. There are 20 residues in the CDR3. The V gene end was trimmed by 6 bases and the J gene end by 3 bases; junction bases not matched to a gene: 19. CDR3 DNA sequence: TGTGCCAGCAGACTTAAAACCCAGCCTAGCGGGGGGGCGTGGACAGATACGCAGTATTTT. Its translation is CASRLKTQPSGGAWTDTQYF.

With regard to this clone: Its ends do not fully match the called genes, so a read error is possible. This chain connects TRBV7-2 to TRBJ2-3, with no clear D. Germline CDR1 and CDR2: SGHTA and FQGNSA. This CDR3 spans 15 amino acids. The CDR3 bases are TGTGCCAGCACCTTAACCAGGTTCGGAACAGATACGCAGTATTTT. As protein: CASTLTRFGTDTQYF.

Here the CDR3 reads CASSLRLRDRAFF. The DNA of the CDR3 is TGTGCCAGCAGTTTACGCCTCCGGGACAGGGCTTTCTTT. The genes are TRBV12-3 or TRBV12-4 and TRBJ1-1, with 8 bases lining up with TRBD1. After removal of 2 bases from V and 11 bases from J, the junction contained 7 bases not matched to a gene. CDR3 length: 13 amino acids.

V and J are TRBV6-5 and TRBJ1-1, with D tentatively TRBD1 (6 bases). Germline V gene data show CDR1 as MNHEY and CDR2 as SVGAGI. Deletions cut 6 bases from V and 7 bases from J, with 9 bases between. The CDR3 is 11 amino acids. CDR3 residues: CASRDRLEAFF. CDR3 coding DNA: TGTGCCAGCAGGGACAGACTTGAAGCTTTCTTT.

CDR3: CASSLRVRGDTQYF. CDR3 in DNA: TGTGCCAGCAGCCTTAGGGTCAGAGGGGATACGCAGTATTTT. The chain combines TRBV2 with TRBJ2-3; weak D call: TRBD2 (5 bases). The germline V and J ends were trimmed by 6 bases and 6 bases, with 16 bases remaining between them. The CDR3 is 14 residues long. The germline V gene encodes CDR1 SNHLY and CDR2 FYNNEI.

The rearrangement joins TRBV5-1 to TRBJ2-3, with 7 bases identical to TRBD2. Losses at the gene ends were 4 bases for V and 2 bases for J; bases not matched to a gene: 13. The CDR3 contains 17 residues. The germline V gene encodes CDR1 SGHRS and CDR2 YFSETQ. The DNA of the CDR3 is TGCGCCAGCAGCCCACGTAAGGGAGGGGAGATCACAGATACGCAGTATTTT. It translates to CASSPRKGGEITDTQYF.

CDR3 DNA: TGCGCCAGCAGCTGGGGGGACAGGGGAGTAGGAGAGACCCAGTACTTC. As protein: CASSWGDRGVGETQYF. The chain uses TRBV5-1 and TRBJ2-5, with 10 bases aligning to TRBD1. Per the germline V gene, CDR1 is SGHRS and CDR2 is YFSETQ. V gave up 3 bases and J gave up 4 bases; unmatched junction bases: 9. CDR3 length equals 16 residues.

The chain has TRBV5-5 and TRBJ1-1, with 7 bases fitting TRBD1. The J segment lost 4 bases and the V segment lost 9 bases, leaving 15 bases of the junction unmatched. Germline V gene sequence: CDR1 SGHKS, CDR2 YYEKEE (reference sequence). The CDR3 runs to 15 residues. This chain's CDR3 is CATIPGAGGSTEAFF. The CDR3 DNA is TGTGCCACCATACCCGGGGCAGGGGGGAGCACTGAAGCTTTCTTT.

This clone turned up a few times. The chain has TRBV12-5 and TRBJ2-2; 7 positions agree with TRBD1. The CDR3 runs to 15 residues. J was trimmed by 1 base and V by 4 bases; bases with no gene match: 3. Germline V CDR1 and CDR2: LGHNT, FRNRAP. Written as DNA, the CDR3 is TGTGCTAGTGGTTATTGGACAGGGAACACCGGGGAGCTGTTTTTT. It is translated as CASGYWTGNTGELFF.

The V and J genes are TRBV18 and TRBJ2-7, with D perhaps TRBD1 (5 bases). The CDR3 consists of 16 residues. Germline CDR1 and CDR2: KGHSH and LQKENI. Trimming shortened V by 4 bases and J by 3 bases, and 19 bases separated the two germline ends. The CDR3 loop reads CASSLGANRENYEQYF. In DNA, the CDR3 is TGTGCCAGCTCACTAGGGGCTAATCGCGAGAACTACGAGCAGTACTTC.